The clone carrying this T cell receptor (beta chain) has ten or more counts. Its antigen is still unknown. The entry originates in a study of T cells after yellow fever vaccination. Conversion of TCR transcripts into cDNA relied on 5'RACE template switching, which added a universal primer site and UMIs. Each CDR3 protein is one row after TCRdb ran MiXCR on the 5' RACE reads. The table shows some 110,000 distinct CDR3 sequences, with roughly 7.9% occurring only once. Study results and caveats: Compared with primary, the secondary response was weaker and peaked at day 5, not 15.

Sequencing used CD4+ T cells sorted from PBMCs, obtained roughly 47 days after the first yellow fever vaccination. The sequence was collected from a man aged 18 to 29 who received the YFV17D yellow fever vaccine.

CDR3 in DNA: TGCAGTGCTAGACCCAGGACAGGGGCAGATACGCAGTATTTT. It is translated as CSARPRTGADTQYF. V gene TRBV20-1 combines with J gene TRBJ2-3; 9 bases match TRBD1. CDR1 is DFQATT, CDR2 SNEGSKA, per germline (reference sequence). This CDR3 comprises 14 residues. The trim removed 2 bases at V and 4 bases at J, leaving 4 bases unmatched.